These T cell receptor beta chains were read from a single sample in a study of T cell responses to AZD1222 COVID-19 vaccine. Clones were read by immunoSEQ multiplex PCR, and TCRdb kept only the in-frame ones, dropping some. The sample has over 50,000 clones; 80% to 85% are singletons. The material was peripheral blood, obtained on day 0 of AZD1222 vaccination. These receptors were taken from an adult in good health. Both conserved end residues are part of each CDR3. A D gene is named only where the DNA matches it firmly. Only part of the rows carry a size: once, few, many, or a class if the clone is expanded.

d_call	v_call	clone_size	j_call	cdr3_nt	cdr3_aa
NA	TRBV19	NA	TRBJ1-1	TGTGCCAGTAGTGGGGGGAGGGTGAGCTCTGAAGCTTTCTTT	CASSGGRVSSEAFF
TRBD2	TRBV10-3	NA	TRBJ2-3	TGTGCCATCAGTTCCGGGACTAGCGAAACAGATACGCAGTATTTT	CAISSGTSETDTQYF
TRBD1	TRBV7-8	NA	TRBJ2-1	TGTGCCAGCAGCCCCTCCGGGACAGGGTTGGCTGAGCAGTTCTTC	CASSPSGTGLAEQFF
TRBD1	TRBV7-9	few	TRBJ1-2	TGTGCCAGCAGCCTAGGGACAGGTGTTAACTATGGCTACACCTTC	CASSLGTGVNYGYTF
NA	TRBV14	NA	TRBJ2-7	TGTGCCAGCAGCGGGGGGCTTTACTACGAGCAGTACTTC	CASSGGLYYEQYF
TRBD1	TRBV2	NA	TRBJ2-7	TGTGCCAGCACTGCGACAGGGGCCTACGAGCAGTACTTC	CASTATGAYEQYF
NA	TRBV11-3	NA	TRBJ1-6	TGTGCCAGCAGCTTAGTAGAGGGGTCACCCCTCCACTTT	CASSLVEGSPLHF
NA	TRBV5-1	few	TRBJ2-2	TGCGCCAGCAGCTCCGTCGTAGGCCCCACCGGGGAGCTGTTTTTT	CASSSVVGPTGELFF
NA	TRBV5-5	NA	TRBJ1-2	TGTGCCAGCAGCCACGCCGCGGGGGGAATTTTAGAGGGCTACACCTTC	CASSHAAGGILEGYTF
NA	TRBV5-6	once	TRBJ2-2	TGTGCCAGCAGCTTCGACCCGATTCGAGAAACCGGGGAGCTGTTTTTT	CASSFDPIRETGELFF
NA	TRBV15	NA	TRBJ2-2	TGTGCCACCAGCAGAGCATGGGCTTTATCCGGGGAGCTGTTTTTT	CATSRAWALSGELFF
NA	TRBV6-1	few	TRBJ2-7	TGTGCCAGCAGTGAACCTGTCTTTCCTTCGCTCGAGCAGTACTTC	CASSEPVFPSLEQYF
NA	TRBV5-6	NA	TRBJ2-7	TGTGCCAGCAGCTCCCCTCCCGACAGCTACGAGCAGTACTTC	CASSSPPDSYEQYF
NA	TRBV28	NA	TRBJ2-3	TGTGCCAGCAGTTTCCGGGGGAGCACAGATACGCAGTATTTT	CASSFRGSTDTQYF
TRBD2	TRBV7-9	NA	TRBJ2-7	TGTGCCAGCAGCTTAGGATCCCGGGGGGAGGCCCCGTTC	CASSLGSRGEAPF
NA	TRBV4-1	NA	TRBJ2-5	TGCGCCAGCAGCCAAGCAAAAGGGAAGGGACAAGAGACCCAGTACTTC	CASSQAKGKGQETQYF
NA	TRBV2	NA	TRBJ2-1	TGTGCCAGCTCGCAGCCCAATGAGCAGTTCTTC	CASSQPNEQFF
NA	TRBV11-3	NA	TRBJ2-2	TGTGCCAGCAGCCCTAACACCGGGGAGCTGTTTTTT	CASSPNTGELFF
NA	TRBV20-1	NA	TRBJ2-7	TGCAGTGCTAGCGAGGGGTACGAGCAGTACTTC	CSASEGYEQYF
NA	TRBV28	NA	TRBJ1-1	TGTGCCAGCATTCCTCAAACAGACATGAACACTGAAGCTTTCTTT	CASIPQTDMNTEAFF
NA	TRBV5-5	NA	TRBJ1-6	TGTGCCAGCAGCACCTATCAGGATAATTCACCCCTCCACTTT	CASSTYQDNSPLHF
NA	TRBV12-1	few	TRBJ2-1	TGTGCCAGCAGCTCAGGGGGCCGTGGCAATGAGCAGTTCTTC	CASSSGGRGNEQFF
NA	TRBV24-1	NA	TRBJ2-1	TGTGCCACCAGTGATTTAGCCGTCGGGACAGAGCAGTTCTTC	CATSDLAVGTEQFF
NA	TRBV12-3/TRBV12-4	NA	TRBJ2-1	TGTGCCAGCAGTTTCTCCTACAATGAGCAGTTCTTC	CASSFSYNEQFF
NA	TRBV4-1	NA	TRBJ2-7	TGCGCCAGCAGCCAAGTGCAGGGTTATGCCTACGAGCAGTACTTC	CASSQVQGYAYEQYF
NA	TRBV5-1	once	TRBJ1-2	TGCGCCAGCAGCTTCGAATCTAACTATGGCTACACCTTC	CASSFESNYGYTF
NA	TRBV2	NA	TRBJ2-1	TGTGCCTCCGAACGGGCCCTAGCAACCCTCGATGAGCAGTTCTTC	CASERALATLDEQFF
NA	TRBV4-2	NA	TRBJ1-5	TGTGCCAGCAGCCAAGAGTACCCGGGGGCTAGCAATCAGCCCCAGCATTTT	CASSQEYPGASNQPQHF
NA	TRBV4-2	NA	TRBJ2-3	TGTGCCAGCAGCCCCCAAGGGCGCACAGATACGCAGTATTTT	CASSPQGRTDTQYF
NA	TRBV29-1	NA	TRBJ2-2	TGCAGCGTTGTCCTACAGGGTTTTCGGGCCGGGGAGCTGTTTTTT	CSVVLQGFRAGELFF
TRBD1	TRBV28	many	TRBJ2-7	TGTGCCAGCAGCTTATTCCTCCAGGGGGACGAGCAGTACTTC	CASSLFLQGDEQYF
NA	TRBV6-1	NA	TRBJ2-7	TGTGCCAGCAGTGAAGAAGAGGACAGAAGATTCTACGAGCAGTACTTC	CASSEEEDRRFYEQYF
TRBD1	TRBV6-5	NA	TRBJ2-7	TGTGCCAGCGGCATGGACAGGGGGGATCCCGAGCAGTACTTC	CASGMDRGDPEQYF
NA	TRBV7-7	NA	TRBJ2-5	TGTGCCAGCAGCTTCGGGACTCCTCCAGAGACCCAGTACTTC	CASSFGTPPETQYF